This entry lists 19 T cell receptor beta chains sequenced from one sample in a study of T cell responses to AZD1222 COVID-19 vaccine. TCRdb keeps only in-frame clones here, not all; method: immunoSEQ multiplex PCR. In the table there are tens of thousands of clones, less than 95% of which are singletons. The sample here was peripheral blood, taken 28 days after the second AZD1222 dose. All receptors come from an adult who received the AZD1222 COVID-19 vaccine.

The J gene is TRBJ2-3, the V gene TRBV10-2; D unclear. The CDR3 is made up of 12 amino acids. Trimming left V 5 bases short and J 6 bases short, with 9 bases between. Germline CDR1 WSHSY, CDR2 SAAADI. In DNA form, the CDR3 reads TGCGCCAGCAGTCTCATGGCCGATACGCAGTATTTT. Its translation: CASSLMADTQYF.

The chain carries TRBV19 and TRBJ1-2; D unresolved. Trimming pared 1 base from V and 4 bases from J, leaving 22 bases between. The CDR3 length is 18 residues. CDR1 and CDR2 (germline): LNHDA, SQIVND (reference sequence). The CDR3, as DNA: TGTGCCAGTAGTATAGCCCGTCGGCGGAGCCCTACTACCTATGGCTACACCTTC. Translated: CASSIARRRSPTTYGYTF. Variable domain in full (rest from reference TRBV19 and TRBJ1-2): DGGITQSPKYLFRKEGQNVTLSCEQNLNHDAMYWYRQDPGQGLRLIYYSQIVNDFQKGDIAEGYSVSREKKESFPLTVTSAQKNPTAFYLCASSIARRRSPTTYGYTFGSGTRLTVV.

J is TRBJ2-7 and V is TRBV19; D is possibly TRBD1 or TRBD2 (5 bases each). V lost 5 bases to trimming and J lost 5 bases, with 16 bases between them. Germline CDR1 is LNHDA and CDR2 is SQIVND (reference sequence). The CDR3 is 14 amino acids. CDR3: CASSVLGVRDEQYF. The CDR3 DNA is TGTGCCAGTAGTGTCCTGGGGGTAAGAGACGAGCAGTACTTC.

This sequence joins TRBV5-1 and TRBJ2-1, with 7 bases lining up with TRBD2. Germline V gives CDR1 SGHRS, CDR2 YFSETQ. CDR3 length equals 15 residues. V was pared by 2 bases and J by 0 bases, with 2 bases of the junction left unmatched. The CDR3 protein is CASSLERGSYNEQFF. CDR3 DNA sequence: TGCGCCAGCAGCTTAGAGCGGGGCTCCTACAATGAGCAGTTCTTC.

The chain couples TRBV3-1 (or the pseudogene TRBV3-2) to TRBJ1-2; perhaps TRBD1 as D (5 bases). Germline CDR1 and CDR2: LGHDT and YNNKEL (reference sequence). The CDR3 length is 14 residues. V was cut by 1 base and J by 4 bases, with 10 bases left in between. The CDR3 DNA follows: TGTGCCAGCAGCCAAGGCAGGGATGGCTATGGCTACACCTTC. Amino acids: CASSQGRDGYGYTF.

Here the CDR3 reads CASSGGLDASYEQYF. DNA of the CDR3: TGTGCCAGCAGCGGAGGACTAGACGCCTCCTACGAGCAGTACTTC. V and J are TRBV5-8 and TRBJ2-7, with 7 bases aligning to TRBD2. The V gene end was trimmed by 4 bases and the J gene end by 0 bases; junction bases not matched to a gene: 7. This CDR3 region has 15 residues. Looked up from germline, CDR1 is SGHTS and CDR2 is YDEGEE.

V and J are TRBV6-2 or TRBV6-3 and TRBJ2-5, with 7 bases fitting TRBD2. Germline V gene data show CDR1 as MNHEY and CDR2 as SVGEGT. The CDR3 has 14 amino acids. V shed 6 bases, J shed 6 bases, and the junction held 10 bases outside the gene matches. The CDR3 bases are TGTGCCAGCAGCGGCCTGACTAGCAGGAAGACCCAGTACTTC. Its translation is CASSGLTSRKTQYF.

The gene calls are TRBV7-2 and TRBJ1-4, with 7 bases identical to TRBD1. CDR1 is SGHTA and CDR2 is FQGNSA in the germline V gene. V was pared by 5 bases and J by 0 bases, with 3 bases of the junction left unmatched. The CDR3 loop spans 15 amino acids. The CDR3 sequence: CASSQGTATNEKLFF. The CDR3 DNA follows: TGTGCCAGCAGCCAAGGGACAGCAACTAATGAAAAACTGTTTTTT.

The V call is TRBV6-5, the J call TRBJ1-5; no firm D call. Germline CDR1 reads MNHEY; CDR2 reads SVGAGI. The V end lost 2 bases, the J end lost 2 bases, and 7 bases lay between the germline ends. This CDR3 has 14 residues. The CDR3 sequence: CASSYPGGNQPQHF. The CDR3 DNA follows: TGTGCCAGCAGTTACCCCGGGGGCAATCAGCCCCAGCATTTT.

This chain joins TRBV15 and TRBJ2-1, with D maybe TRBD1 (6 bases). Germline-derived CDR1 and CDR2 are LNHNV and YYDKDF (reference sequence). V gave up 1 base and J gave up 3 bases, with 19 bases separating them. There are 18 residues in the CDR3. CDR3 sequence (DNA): TGTGCCACCAGCAGAGGGAGTGAGGACAGACCGTACTACAATGAGCAGTTCTTC. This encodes CATSRGSEDRPYYNEQFF.

The CDR3 loop reads CASSEAGNTEAFF. CDR3 sequence (DNA): TGTGCCAGCAGTGAAGCGGGAAACACTGAAGCTTTCTTT. The chain is built from TRBV25-1 and TRBJ1-1; D unresolved. Trimming left V 2 bases short and J 2 bases short, with 6 bases between. The V gene's germline CDR1 is MGHDK and CDR2 SYGVNS. The CDR3 covers 13 residues. Together with reference TRBV25-1 and TRBJ1-1, the CDR3 gives the full variable domain: EADIYQTPRYLVIGTGKKITLECSQTMGHDKMYWYQQDPGMELHLIHYSYGVNSTEKGDLSSESTVSRIRTEHFPLTLESARPSHTSQYLCASSEAGNTEAFFGQGTRLTVV.

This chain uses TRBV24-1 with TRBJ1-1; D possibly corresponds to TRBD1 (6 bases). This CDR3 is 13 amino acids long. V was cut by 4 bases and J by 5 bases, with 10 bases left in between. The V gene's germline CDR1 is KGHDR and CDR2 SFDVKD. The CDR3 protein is CATSEGAGTEAFF. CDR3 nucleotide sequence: TGTGCCACCAGTGAGGGGGCCGGGACTGAAGCTTTCTTT.

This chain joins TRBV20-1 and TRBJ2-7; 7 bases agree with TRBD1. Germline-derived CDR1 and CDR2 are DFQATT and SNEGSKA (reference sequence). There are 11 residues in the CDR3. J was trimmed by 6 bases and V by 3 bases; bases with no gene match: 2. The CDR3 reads CSASNRGEQYF. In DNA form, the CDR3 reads TGCAGTGCTAGCAACAGGGGCGAGCAGTACTTC.

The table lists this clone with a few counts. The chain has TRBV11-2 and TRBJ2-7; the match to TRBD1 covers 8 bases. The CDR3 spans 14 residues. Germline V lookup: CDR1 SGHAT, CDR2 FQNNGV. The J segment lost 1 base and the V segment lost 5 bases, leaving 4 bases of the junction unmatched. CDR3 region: CASSRDRRSYEQYF. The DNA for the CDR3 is TGTGCCAGCAGCCGGGACAGGAGATCCTACGAGCAGTACTTC.

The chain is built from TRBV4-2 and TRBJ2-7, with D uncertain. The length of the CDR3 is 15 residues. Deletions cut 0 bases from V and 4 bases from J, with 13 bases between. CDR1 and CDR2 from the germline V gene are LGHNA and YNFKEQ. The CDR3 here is CASSQDPRTPYEQYF. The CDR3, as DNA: TGTGCCAGCAGCCAAGATCCCAGGACGCCATACGAGCAGTACTTC.

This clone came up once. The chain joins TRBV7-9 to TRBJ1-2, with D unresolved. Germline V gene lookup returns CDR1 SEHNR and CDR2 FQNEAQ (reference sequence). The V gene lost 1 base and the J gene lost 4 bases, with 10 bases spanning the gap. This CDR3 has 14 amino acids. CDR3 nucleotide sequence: TGTGCCAGCAGCTTAGGCAGTGGTGGCTATGGCTACACCTTC. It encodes CASSLGSGGYGYTF.

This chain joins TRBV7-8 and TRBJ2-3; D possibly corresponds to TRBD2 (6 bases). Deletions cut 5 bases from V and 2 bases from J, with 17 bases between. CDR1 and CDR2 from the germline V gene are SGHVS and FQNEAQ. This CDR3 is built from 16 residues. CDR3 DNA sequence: TGTGCCAGCAGCAGGACGGGAGATGGGTCCACAGATACGCAGTATTTT. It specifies CASSRTGDGSTDTQYF.

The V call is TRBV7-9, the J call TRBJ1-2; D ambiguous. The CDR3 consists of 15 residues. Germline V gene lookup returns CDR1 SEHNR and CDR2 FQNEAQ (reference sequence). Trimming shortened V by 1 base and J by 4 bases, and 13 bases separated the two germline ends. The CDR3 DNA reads TGTGCCAGCAGCTTAGTCGATACACCAATCTATGGCTACACCTTC. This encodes CASSLVDTPIYGYTF.

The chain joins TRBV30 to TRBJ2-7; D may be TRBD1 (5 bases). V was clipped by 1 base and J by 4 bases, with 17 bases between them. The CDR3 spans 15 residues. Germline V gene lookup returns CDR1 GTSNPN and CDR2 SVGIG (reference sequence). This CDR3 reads CAWSGSFGHYYEQYF. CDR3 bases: TGTGCCTGGAGTGGCTCTTTCGGACATTATTACGAGCAGTACTTC.